This T cell receptor (beta chain) was recorded in a study of radiation and T cells in renal cell carcinoma. Specified time point: blood 4 weeks post-SBRT, at nephrectomy. Treatment meaning: 15 Gy SBRT to primary tumor, nephrectomy 4 weeks later. Here immunoSEQ multiplex PCR was the method, and the copy in TCRdb shows in-frame clones only, minus some. Of roughly 100,000 clones detected, 80% to 90% appear once; the ten largest clones hold roughly 7.6%. Study-level findings and limits: In blood, top tumor clones expanded by 2 weeks, shrinking by 4.

The CDR3 has 16 residues. CDR1 is SGHRS and CDR2 is YFSETQ in the germline V gene. V shed 4 bases and J 5 bases; nucleotides not matched to a gene: 9. Turning to this clone: What it binds is not known.

The source is a man aged 55 to 70 with renal cell carcinoma. The chain links TRBV5-1 to TRBJ1-1; 12 bases agree with TRBD1. Sequences were derived from blood, sampled from a patient whose treatment included radiotherapy and nephrectomy. The CDR3 loop is CASSVGGQGARTEAFF. The CDR3 DNA reads TGCGCCAGCAGCGTTGGGGGACAGGGGGCGCGGACTGAAGCTTTCTTT.